This T cell receptor beta chain was found in a study of cytomegalovirus exposure and HLA in healthy donors. Notes on the study in general: Some V segments, TRBV6-2 and TRBV6-3 among them, were indistinguishable and were therefore excluded. A reported reduction in N-insertions relative to the approximately 640-donor mean was seen in an Asian-associated ancestry cluster in a later analysis.

Researchers ran the PCR with 60 Vbeta and 13 Jbeta primers. Here immunoSEQ multiplex PCR was the method, and the copy in TCRdb shows in-frame clones only, minus some. The repertoire holds around 180,000 clones, with approximately 80% as singletons. The CDR3 covers 15 residues. Germline V gene sequence: CDR1 SGHRS, CDR2 YFSETQ. Turning to this clone: Its antigen is undetermined.

This sequence was found in a male donor in good health and CMV-seronegative. V usage is TRBV5-1 and J usage is TRBJ2-5, with 10 bases lining up with TRBD1. The J call may be faulty, since TRBJ2-7 better matches the DNA end. Sequenced sample: PBMCs. The CDR3 DNA sequence: TGCGCCAGCAGCTCCCGGGACAGGGGAACCTACGAGCAGTACTTC. Protein: CASSSRDRGTYEQYF.